Following are 15 T cell receptor beta chains from one sample sequenced in a study of T cells in Graves' hyperthyroidism and ophthalmopathy (dated by TCRdb to between 2019 and 2020). Library creation used multiplex PCR. The reads were generated on an Illumina HiSeq 2000. Amplification of TCR beta CDR3 regions was carried out from RNA transcripts. For the first round of RT-PCR on the TCR CDR3, the HTBI primer set was used together with the Qiagen OneStep RT-PCR kit. Starting from the raw public reads, TCRdb applied fastp trimming at Q25, assembled clones with MiXCR and retained in-frame beta chains. Each CDR3 protein appears once, grouped with its most common genes and DNA. Counted in this sample were 280,000 or so distinct CDR3 sequences; about 25% of them appeared once. The ten largest clonotypes hold about 30% of the sample. The specimen sequenced was blood. These receptors originate from a man aged 35-49 years with Graves' hyperthyroidism that later progressed to Graves' ophthalmopathy.

This chain connects TRBV6-5 to TRBJ1-3; the D is unclear. The CDR3 spans 14 residues. V was shortened by 0 bases and J by 5 bases, with 8 bases between the two germline ends. Germline lookup yields CDR1 MNHEY and CDR2 SVGAGI. Here the CDR3 reads CASSYSGIRNTIYF. CDR3 bases: TGTGCCAGCAGTTACTCGGGGATTCGAAACACCATATATTTT.

This clonotype was counted many times. The V and J genes are TRBV6-1 and TRBJ2-5; 8 bases are shared with TRBD2. This CDR3 comprises 14 residues. Germline loops: CDR1 MNHNS, CDR2 SASEGT. Trimming took 6 bases from V and 4 from J; bases not matched to a gene: 7. CDR3 region: CASRLAASSETQYF. The CDR3, as DNA: TGTGCCAGCAGACTAGCGGCTTCATCAGAGACCCAGTACTTC.

The V gene is TRBV7-3, the J gene TRBJ2-7; 8 bases are shared with TRBD2. This CDR3 has 15 residues. The V segment lost 0 bases and the J segment 3 bases; nucleotides outside the gene matches: 4. Per the germline V gene, CDR1 is SGHTA and CDR2 is FQGTGA. DNA for the CDR3: TGTGCCAGCAGCTTAACAGCGGGAGAGATCTACGAGCAGTACTTC. As protein: CASSLTAGEIYEQYF.

This clonotype was seen many times. V usage is TRBV7-3 and J usage is TRBJ1-1, with D possibly TRBD1 on 5 matching bases. Trimming removed 5 bases from V and 4 bases from J, with 14 bases in between. Germline assignment: CDR1 SGHTA and CDR2 FQGTGA. The CDR3 has 14 amino acids. The CDR3 sequence is CASSLSAGSTEAFF. The CDR3 DNA follows: TGTGCCAGCAGCCTCTCGGCAGGGTCCACTGAAGCTTTCTTT. The full variable domain, its missing parts supplied by reference TRBV7-3 and TRBJ1-1, is GAGVSQTPSNKVTEKGKYVELRCDPISGHTALYWYRQSLGQGPEFLIYFQGTGAADDSGLPNDRFFAVRPEGSVSTLKIQRTERGDSAVYLCASSLSAGSTEAFFGQGTRLTVV.

In its sample, this clonotype was seen many times. The rearrangement links TRBV24-1 to TRBJ2-4; D gene unclear. There are 13 residues in the CDR3. The germline V gene has CDR1 KGHDR and CDR2 SFDVKD. Trimming pared 9 bases from V and 7 bases from J, leaving 15 bases between. CDR3 amino acids: CATGAQPGNIQYF. The DNA for the CDR3 is TGTGCCACCGGTGCTCAACCTGGGAACATTCAGTACTTC.

The chain has TRBV28 and TRBJ1-5; 7 bases line up with TRBD1. CDR3 length equals 15 residues. V lost 4 bases, J lost 6 bases, and 9 bases stayed unmatched. Looked up from germline, CDR1 is MDHEN and CDR2 is SYDVKM. Here the CDR3 reads CASSSRQGPSQPQHF. DNA for the CDR3: TGTGCCAGCAGTTCCAGACAGGGCCCCAGTCAGCCCCAGCATTTT. The full variable domain, with the rest looked up from reference TRBV28 and TRBJ1-5, is DVKVTQSSRYLVKRTGEKVFLECVQDMDHENMFWYRQDPGLGLRLIYFSYDVKMKEKGDIPEGYSVSREKKERFSLILESASTNQTSMYLCASSSRQGPSQPQHFGDGTRLSIL.

Ten or more counts support this clonotype. The chain links TRBV20-1 to TRBJ2-7; 8 positions match TRBD2. Per germline, CDR1 DFQATT and CDR2 SNEGSKA (reference sequence). Germline trimming cut 3 bases from V and 3 bases from J; bases unmatched to any gene: 7. The length of the CDR3 is 14 residues. This CDR3 is CSASPTGGVYEQYF. The CDR3 DNA sequence: TGCAGTGCTAGTCCGACGGGAGGGGTCTACGAGCAGTACTTC.

This clonotype came up many times. V usage is TRBV28 and J usage is TRBJ1-5; TRBD1 is a possible D gene (5 bases). The CDR3 extends over 13 amino acids. Germline V gene lookup returns CDR1 MDHEN and CDR2 SYDVKM. V lost 6 bases and J 4 bases, leaving 10 bases between the germline ends. CDR3 residues: CASRKWGNQPQHF. In DNA, the CDR3 is TGTGCCAGCAGGAAATGGGGGAATCAGCCCCAGCATTTT.

In this sample, this clonotype turned up once. Just one base apart from a much larger clone, this may be a read error. V and J are TRBV28 and TRBJ2-4; D uncertain. The germline gives CDR1 MDHEN, CDR2 SYDVKM. Between the trimmed V and J ends, which lost 8 bases and 2 bases, there was a span of 13 bases. This CDR3 is built from 14 residues. In DNA form, the CDR3 reads TGTGCCAGCGGACGGATTACGCCCAAAAACATTCAGTACTTC. The encoded protein is CASGRITPKNIQYF.

This chain joins TRBV12-3 or TRBV12-4 and TRBJ2-4; D is undetermined. The V gene lost 5 bases and the J gene lost 5 bases, with 7 bases spanning the gap. The CDR3 consists of 12 residues. The CDR3: CASSPKQNIQYF. The CDR3 nucleotides are TGTGCCAGCAGTCCGAAGCAAAACATTCAGTACTTC.

This clonotype has just a few counts. The rearrangement links TRBV12-3 or TRBV12-4 to TRBJ1-1; D unresolved. This CDR3 contains 14 residues. V shed 5 bases and J shed 4 bases, with 14 bases lying between them. CDR3 DNA: TGTGCCAGCAGTCCAAGATTGGGGAGCACTGAAGCTTTCTTT. It yields the protein CASSPRLGSTEAFF.

This clonotype showed up many times. V and J are TRBV12-3 or TRBV12-4 and TRBJ1-5; D is uncertain. Deletions cut 3 bases from V and 7 bases from J, with 19 bases between. The CDR3 spans 16 residues. In nucleotides, the CDR3 is TGTGCCAGCAGTTTTATCATCGGGGAATCGGGCCAGCCCCAGCATTTT. This sequence encodes CASSFIIGESGQPQHF.

J is TRBJ2-5 and V is TRBV27, with TRBD2 identical over 7 bases. CDR3 length equals 16 residues. The germline gives CDR1 MNHEY, CDR2 SMNVEV (reference sequence). V shed 4 bases, J shed 5 bases, and the junction held 13 bases outside the gene matches. The CDR3 bases are TGTGCCAGCAGTTCCCCTCGGGCTAGCGGTCGGGAGACCCAGTACTTC. It encodes CASSSPRASGRETQYF.

The rearrangement uses TRBV12-3 or TRBV12-4 and TRBJ1-1; D not resolved. This CDR3 comprises 15 residues. V was trimmed by 6 bases and J by 1 base, leaving 15 bases between them. This chain's CDR3 is CASSPEVEANTEAFF. In DNA form, the CDR3 reads TGTGCCAGCAGCCCTGAGGTCGAGGCGAACACTGAAGCTTTCTTT.

In this sample, this clonotype turned up many times. The chain combines TRBV20-1 with TRBJ2-4; the D gene is possibly TRBD2 (6 bases). Trimming removed 5 bases at V and 8 bases at J, with 13 bases between. CDR3 length: 12 amino acids. CDR1 is DFQATT, CDR2 SNEGSKA, per germline (reference sequence). CDR3 nucleotide sequence: TGCAGTGCTCGCGGGACTCTGGACATTCAGTACTTC. Encoded protein: CSARGTLDIQYF.